What follows describes a single T cell receptor (beta chain). What antigen it recognizes has not been identified. The record has no base qualities; no much larger clone is one base away. TCRbeta CDR3 regions were amplified from genomic DNA by means of the immunoSEQ Assay, a bias-controlled multiplex PCR. On the study's bioinformatics: The number of nucleated cells in each sample was estimated by amplification of reference gene primers within the assay. Sequence reads were collapsed and filtered to measure the absolute abundance of every unique TCRbeta CDR3 rearrangement. For each sample, productive Simpson clonality was calculated as the square root of Simpson's diversity index over productive rearrangements. Drawn from immuneACCESS, this table holds only the in-frame rearrangements with V and J called that TCRdb kept. Clones are partly lost; checked studies trace under half to an unresolved V gene and leave the rest unexplained. That table supplies the V and J calls and clone size; D and trimming were determined from the DNA. This sample holds nearly 350,000 clones; almost 90% were observed only once. The ten largest clonotypes hold about 7% of the sample.

This record comes from a study of blood T cell repertoires in COVID-19 (dated by TCRdb to 2019 to 2021). Regarding the study in general: Samples covering the acute and convalescent phases of COVID-19 were provided by collaborators in the United States, Italy and Spain. A freely available public database, intended as a resource for researchers studying the immune response to SARS-CoV-2, is where the repertoires were released. A de-identified subject ID, COVID-19 status, age in years and sex were almost always included in the sample metadata. Deeply sampled blood TCRbeta repertoires from subjects exposed to, actively infected with, or recovered from COVID-19 were included in the dataset. The material from the prospective study consisted of cDNA or gDNA derived from T cells, B-cell-depleted T cells, or PBMCs. The samples were drawn from the first 160 participants of the ongoing ImmuneRACE study and from roughly 1,300 subjects provided by 6 global collaborators. Where available, HLA class I and class II types were obtained from metadata supplied by the sample provider rather than from assay-based typing.

At one collaborating source in Seattle, patients were enrolled during active infection and were followed longitudinally through the course of disease. Collaborating institutions collected whole blood in K2EDTA tubes following their own protocols. For TCRbeta analysis, collaborators shipped samples as frozen whole blood, isolated PBMCs, or DNA extracted from either of those sample types. Via the germline V gene, CDR1 is SGHRS and CDR2 YFSETQ. The germline V and J ends show losses of 0 bases and 7 bases respectively, and no gene match explains 18 bases of the junction. The CDR3 spans 18 residues, from the cysteine through the phenylalanine. Only the CDR3 portion is preserved as DNA: 54 bases, with reading frame beginning at the first base. General findings and caveats noted by the study authors: The quantity of clinical and demographic metadata differed by source and by participant and was supplied without curation.

The chain is encoded by TRBV5-1 joined to TRBJ1-2, and 7 bases in between align with TRBD1. Specimen: peripheral blood. The source is a woman in her 70s with COVID-19, enrolled during active disease. The nucleotides read TGCGCCAGCAGCTTGGGGGTTGGGACAGCCCAGATGAAGGGTGGCTACACCTTC. Translated, it gives CASSLGVGTAQMKGGYTF. The full variable domain, with segments outside the CDR3 supplied by the reference TRBV5-1 and TRBJ1-2 proteins, appears as KAGVTQTPRYLIKTRGQQVTLSCSPISGHRSVSWYQQTPGQGLQFLFEYFSETQRNKGNFPGRFSGRQFSNSRSEMNVSTLELGDSALYLCASSLGVGTAQMKGGYTFGSGTRLTVV.